This is a list of T cell receptor beta chains from one sample in a study of T cell changes during pregnancy in multiple sclerosis. Assay used: immunoSEQ multiplex PCR; TCRdb lists only in-frame clones, some missing. The sample carries around 75,000 clones, roughly nine tenths recorded once. Specimen: peripheral blood, collected in the first trimester of pregnancy. The receptors derive from a female donor in good health, enrolled as a control in a pregnancy study. The CDR3 runs from the conserved cysteine through the conserved F or W. The D gene is left open where the match is weak. Size is stated for part of the rows, as once, few or many counts, or as a class when the clone is expanded.

CASSGGQKNSNQPQHF	TGTGCCAGTAGTGGGGGACAGAAGAATAGCAATCAGCCCCAGCATTTT	TRBJ1-5	16	TRBD1	TRBV19	-
CASSRLDRVGAFF	TGCGCCAGCAGCAGACTCGACAGGGTGGGAGCTTTCTTT	TRBJ1-1	13	TRBD1	TRBV5-1	-
CASSMGQGDTDTQYF	TGTGCCAGCAGCATGGGGCAGGGTGACACAGATACGCAGTATTTT	TRBJ2-3	15	-	TRBV5-6	-
CASSPGQEVGYTF	TGTGCCAGCAGCCCCGGACAGGAAGTAGGCTACACCTTC	TRBJ1-2	13	TRBD1	TRBV7-2	-
CASSSRTGGLSGNTIYF	TGTGCCAGCAGCTCCCGGACAGGGGGTCTTTCTGGAAACACCATATATTTT	TRBJ1-3	17	TRBD1	TRBV7-2	-
CASSLASTGNYGYTF	TGTGCCAGCAGCTTAGCCTCGACGGGAAACTATGGCTACACCTTC	TRBJ1-2	15	-	TRBV7-2	-
CASSLAEGPPIGELFF	TGCGCCAGCAGCTTGGCCGAGGGTCCTCCAATCGGGGAGCTGTTTTTT	TRBJ2-2	16	-	TRBV5-1	-
CASSRQTTDTQYF	TGTGCCAGCAGTCGACAGACCACAGATACGCAGTATTTT	TRBJ2-3	13	-	TRBV28	-
CASSYGGATYEQYF	TGTGCCAGCAGTTACGGGGGGGCGACCTACGAGCAGTACTTC	TRBJ2-7	14	-	TRBV6-6	once
CASSLDNTDNTEAFF	TGTGCCAGCAGCTTAGATAATACAGATAACACTGAAGCTTTCTTT	TRBJ1-1	15	-	TRBV11-3	-
CASREGSYPQLDEQYF	TGCGCCAGCAGGGAGGGGAGCTACCCGCAGTTGGACGAGCAGTACTTC	TRBJ2-7	16	-	TRBV5-1	-
CASSDPGQGGRSGNTIYF	TGTGCCAGCAGTGACCCGGGACAGGGGGGTCGCTCTGGAAACACCATATATTTT	TRBJ1-3	18	TRBD1	TRBV6-1	-
CASSLASRYEQYF	TGTGCCAGCAGCTTAGCTAGCCGCTACGAGCAGTACTTC	TRBJ2-7	13	-	TRBV11-3	-
CASTLQGAWYGYTF	TGTGCCAGCACCCTACAGGGGGCCTGGTATGGCTACACCTTC	TRBJ1-2	14	TRBD1	TRBV9	-
CASSMDMSSEAFF	TGTGCCAGTAGTATGGACATGAGCTCTGAAGCTTTCTTT	TRBJ1-1	13	-	TRBV19	few
CASSLDRSYNGELFF	TGTGCCAGCAGCTTAGATCGTTCTTATAACGGGGAGCTGTTTTTT	TRBJ2-2	15	-	TRBV11-2	once
CASSENPRQGDYGYTF	TGTGCCAGCAGTGAAAACCCAAGACAGGGGGACTATGGCTACACCTTC	TRBJ1-2	16	TRBD1	TRBV6-1	-
CASSGGTSGAYEQYF	TGTGCCAGCAGCGGAGGGACTAGCGGGGCCTACGAGCAGTACTTC	TRBJ2-7	15	TRBD2	TRBV9	-
CASSSTGVTYGYTF	TGTGCCAGCAGTTCGACAGGGGTCACCTATGGCTACACCTTC	TRBJ1-2	14	TRBD1	TRBV27	-
CASSSPGTSVGTDTQYF	TGTGCCAGCAGCTCCCCCGGGACTAGCGTCGGCACAGATACGCAGTATTTT	TRBJ2-3	17	TRBD2	TRBV7-2	once
CASSPGGSNYGYTF	TGTGCCAGCTCACCAGGGGGGTCTAACTATGGCTACACCTTC	TRBJ1-2	14	-	TRBV18	-
CASTASGRAMWNEQFF	TGTGCCAGTACCGCTAGCGGGAGGGCCATGTGGAATGAGCAGTTCTTC	TRBJ2-1	16	TRBD2	TRBV19	-
CASTGGQGYGYTF	TGTGCCAGCACCGGGGGACAGGGGTATGGCTACACCTTC	TRBJ1-2	13	TRBD1	TRBV28	-
CASTADRADPGELFF	TGTGCCAGCACCGCGGACAGGGCCGATCCCGGGGAGCTGTTTTTT	TRBJ2-2	15	TRBD1	TRBV2	-
CASKGGAAYEQYF	TGTGCCAGCAAGGGCGGGGCAGCCTACGAGCAGTACTTC	TRBJ2-7	13	-	TRBV25-1	-
CASSVGGLSNSPLHF	TGCGCCAGCAGCGTCGGGGGGTTAAGTAATTCACCCCTCCACTTT	TRBJ1-6	15	-	TRBV5-1	-
CASSAWTGDRNEQYF	TGCGCCAGCAGCGCCTGGACAGGGGATCGGAACGAGCAGTACTTC	TRBJ2-7	15	TRBD1	TRBV5-1	-
CASALQGGNTIYF	TGTGCCAGCGCCTTGCAGGGAGGGAACACCATATATTTT	TRBJ1-3	13	-	TRBV6-5	-
CASGEGGNYEKLFF	TGTGCCAGCGGTGAGGGGGGGAACTATGAAAAACTGTTTTTT	TRBJ1-4	14	-	TRBV2	-
CASSFERQNYGYTF	TGTGCCAGCAGCTTTGAGCGGCAGAACTATGGCTACACCTTC	TRBJ1-2	14	-	TRBV5-8	-
CATSGTGASSYEQYF	TGTGCCACCAGCGGAACAGGGGCCAGCTCCTACGAGCAGTACTTC	TRBJ2-7	15	TRBD1	TRBV15	once
CASSFRPSGGARETQYF	TGTGCCAGCAGCTTCCGACCTAGCGGGGGGGCCAGGGAGACCCAGTACTTC	TRBJ2-5	17	TRBD2	TRBV7-2	-
CASSIRTGNSYEQYF	TGTGCCAGTAGTATCCGGACAGGCAACTCCTACGAGCAGTACTTC	TRBJ2-7	15	TRBD1	TRBV19	-
CASRYRGANPQETQYF	TGTGCCAGCAGGTATCGCGGGGCTAACCCACAAGAGACCCAGTACTTC	TRBJ2-5	16	-	TRBV28	-
CASSLEGSSNQPQHF	TGTGCCAGCAGCTTAGAGGGCAGTAGCAATCAGCCCCAGCATTTT	TRBJ1-5	15	-	TRBV11-3	-
CASSRPQGRDYEQYF	TGTGCCAGCAGCCGACCCCAGGGAAGGGACTACGAGCAGTACTTC	TRBJ2-7	15	-	TRBV7-9	-
CASGPGSYEQYF	TGTGCCAGCGGGCCTGGTTCCTACGAGCAGTACTTC	TRBJ2-7	12	-	TRBV27	-
CASSEAAGGTETQYF	TGTGCCAGCAGTGAAGCAGCGGGGGGAACGGAGACCCAGTACTTC	TRBJ2-5	15	TRBD2	TRBV2	-
CASSDWSSAGLYNEQFF	TGTGCCAGCAGTGATTGGTCGTCGGCGGGACTCTACAATGAGCAGTTCTTC	TRBJ2-1	17	-	TRBV2	-
CATSGDGQPQHF	TGTGCCACCAGCGGAGACGGTCAGCCCCAGCATTTT	TRBJ1-5	12	-	TRBV15	-
CASSYSLDGAYEQYF	TGTGCCAGCAGTTACTCCCTAGACGGAGCCTACGAGCAGTACTTC	TRBJ2-7	15	-	TRBV6-5	-
CASSQDISGDRGSYGYTF	TGCGCCAGCAGCCAAGATATAAGTGGGGACAGGGGGTCCTATGGCTACACCTTC	TRBJ1-2	18	TRBD1	TRBV4-1	-
CASSEEGGSYNEQFF	TGCGCCAGCAGTGAGGAGGGAGGTTCCTACAATGAGCAGTTCTTC	TRBJ2-1	15	-	TRBV10-2	-
CASSLDSSGANVLTF	TGTGCCAGCAGTCTTGACAGCTCTGGGGCCAACGTCCTGACTTTC	TRBJ2-6	15	-	TRBV28	-
CASSPLTSNTGELFF	TGTGCCAGCAGCCCCCTCACTAGCAACACCGGGGAGCTGTTTTTT	TRBJ2-2	15	-	TRBV4-2	-
CASSEGTRTGNYGYTF	TGTGCCAGCAGTGAAGGGACACGGACAGGGAACTATGGCTACACCTTC	TRBJ1-2	16	TRBD1	TRBV2	once
CASSINRGEKLFF	TGTGCCAGTAGTATCAACAGAGGGGAAAAACTGTTTTTT	TRBJ1-4	13	-	TRBV19	-
CAWSPGQGGQPQHF	TGTGCCTGGAGTCCAGGACAGGGAGGCCAGCCCCAGCATTTT	TRBJ1-5	14	TRBD1	TRBV30	-
CSVDPDRRGGYTF	TGCAGCGTTGACCCGGACAGGAGGGGTGGCTACACCTTC	TRBJ1-2	13	TRBD1	TRBV29-1	-
CASSPWTGTSYEQYF	TGTGCCAGCAGCCCGTGGACAGGGACGTCCTACGAGCAGTACTTC	TRBJ2-7	15	TRBD1	TRBV11-2	-
CASSISDTSNTEAFF	TGTGCCAGTAGTATATCTGACACTTCGAACACTGAAGCTTTCTTT	TRBJ1-1	15	-	TRBV19	-
CSVVLQGRGTEAFF	TGCAGCGTTGTGTTACAGGGTAGGGGCACTGAAGCTTTCTTT	TRBJ1-1	14	-	TRBV29-1	few
CASSSNFGTGIYEQYF	TGTGCCAGCAGCTCCAACTTCGGGACAGGGATTTACGAGCAGTACTTC	TRBJ2-7	16	TRBD1	TRBV7-7	-
CASSTLGGTSGTYEQYF	TGTGCCAGTAGTACGTTAGGTGGGACTAGCGGGACCTACGAGCAGTACTTC	TRBJ2-7	17	TRBD2	TRBV19	-
CASSLAGRQYF	TGTGCCAGCAGCTTGGCGGGGAGGCAGTACTTC	TRBJ2-7	11	-	TRBV5-8	-